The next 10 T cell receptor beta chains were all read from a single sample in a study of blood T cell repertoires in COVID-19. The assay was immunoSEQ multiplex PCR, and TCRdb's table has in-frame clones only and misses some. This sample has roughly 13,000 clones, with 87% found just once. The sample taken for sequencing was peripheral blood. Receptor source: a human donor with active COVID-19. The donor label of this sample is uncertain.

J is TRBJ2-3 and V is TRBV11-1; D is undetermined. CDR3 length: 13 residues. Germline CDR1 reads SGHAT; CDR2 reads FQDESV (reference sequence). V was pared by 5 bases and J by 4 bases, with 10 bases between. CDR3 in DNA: TGTGCCAGCAGCCCGAGGAGCCCAGATACGCAGTATTTT. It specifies CASSPRSPDTQYF.

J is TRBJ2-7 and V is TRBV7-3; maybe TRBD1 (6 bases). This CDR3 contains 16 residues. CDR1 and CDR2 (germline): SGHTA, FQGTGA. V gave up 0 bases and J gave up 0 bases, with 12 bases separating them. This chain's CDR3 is CASSLTRTDVSYEQYF. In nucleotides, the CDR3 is TGTGCCAGCAGCTTAACGAGGACAGACGTCTCCTACGAGCAGTACTTC.

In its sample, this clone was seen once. CDR3 sequence (DNA): TGTGCCAGCAGCCCGAGACTAGCGGGGGCTCTCGGAGAGACCCAGTACTTC. Encoded protein: CASSPRLAGALGETQYF. The V call is TRBV7-9, the J call TRBJ2-5; 12 bases are a match to TRBD2. Germline loops: CDR1 SEHNR, CDR2 FQNEAQ (reference sequence). The length of the CDR3 is 17 residues. J was trimmed by 4 bases and V by 5 bases; bases with no gene match: 11.

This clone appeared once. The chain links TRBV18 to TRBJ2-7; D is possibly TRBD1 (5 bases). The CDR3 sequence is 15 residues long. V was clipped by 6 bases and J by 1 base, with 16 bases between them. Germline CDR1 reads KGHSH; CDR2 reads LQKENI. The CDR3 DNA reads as TGTGCCAGCTCGAGCATTTCAGGGCGATCCTACGAGCAGTACTTC. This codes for CASSSISGRSYEQYF. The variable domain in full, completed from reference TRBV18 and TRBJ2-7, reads NAGVMQNPRHLVRRRGQEARLRCSPMKGHSHVYWYRQLPEEGLKFMVYLQKENIIDESGMPKERFSAEFPKEGPSILRIQQVVRGDSAAYFCASSSISGRSYEQYFGPGTRLTVT.

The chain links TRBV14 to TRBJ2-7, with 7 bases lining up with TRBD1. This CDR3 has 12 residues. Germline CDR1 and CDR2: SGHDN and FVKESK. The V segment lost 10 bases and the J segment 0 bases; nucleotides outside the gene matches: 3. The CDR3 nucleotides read TGTGCCACGGGACAGCTCTCCTACGAGCAGTACTTC. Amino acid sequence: CATGQLSYEQYF.

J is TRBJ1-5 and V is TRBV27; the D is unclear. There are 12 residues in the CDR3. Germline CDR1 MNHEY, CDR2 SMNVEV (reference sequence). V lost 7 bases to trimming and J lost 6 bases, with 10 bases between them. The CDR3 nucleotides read TGTGCCAGCAAGGGAGTGGGTCAGCCCCAGCATTTT. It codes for CASKGVGQPQHF.

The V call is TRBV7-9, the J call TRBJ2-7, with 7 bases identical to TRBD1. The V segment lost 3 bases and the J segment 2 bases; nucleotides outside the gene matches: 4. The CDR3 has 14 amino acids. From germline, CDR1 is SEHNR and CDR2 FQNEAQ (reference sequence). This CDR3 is CASSFPGQTYEQYF. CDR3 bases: TGTGCCAGCAGCTTCCCGGGACAGACCTACGAGCAGTACTTC.

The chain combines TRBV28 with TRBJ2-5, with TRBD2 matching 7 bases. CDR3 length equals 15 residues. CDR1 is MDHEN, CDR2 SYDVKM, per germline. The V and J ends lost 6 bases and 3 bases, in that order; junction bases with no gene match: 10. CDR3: CASRRSGAGEETQYF. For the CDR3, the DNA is TGTGCCAGCAGGAGATCCGGGGCGGGAGAAGAGACCCAGTACTTC.

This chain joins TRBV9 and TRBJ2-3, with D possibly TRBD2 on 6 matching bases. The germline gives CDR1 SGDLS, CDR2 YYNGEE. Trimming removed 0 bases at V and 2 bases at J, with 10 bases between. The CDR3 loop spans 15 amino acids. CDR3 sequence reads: CASSVDGSFTDTQYF. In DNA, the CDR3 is TGTGCCAGCAGCGTAGACGGGAGCTTCACAGATACGCAGTATTTT.

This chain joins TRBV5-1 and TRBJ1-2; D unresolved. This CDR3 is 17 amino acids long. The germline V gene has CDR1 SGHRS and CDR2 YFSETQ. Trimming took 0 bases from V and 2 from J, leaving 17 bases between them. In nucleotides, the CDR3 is TGCGCCAGCAGCTTGGATTTATCCATGGGCCTCAACTATGGCTACACCTTC. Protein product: CASSLDLSMGLNYGYTF.